One sample yielded the 6 T cell receptor beta chains listed below, sequenced in a study of molecular identifiers for immune sequencing clone quantification. TCRdb reprocessed the PCR reads with MiXCR, giving one entry per CDR3 protein. The sample shows some 41,000 distinct CDR3 sequences, less than 20% of them seen only once. The sample taken for sequencing was naive CD8+ T cells from blood, with Jurkat cell RNA spiked in. Subset of the sample: FACS-sorted CD8+CD4-CCR7+CD45RA+ naive T cells. The receptors come from a human donor in good health. Some libraries in this study had Jurkat cell RNA spiked in.

The genes are TRBV6-6 and TRBJ2-1; 11 bases match TRBD2. The V segment lost 2 bases and the J segment 4 bases; nucleotides outside the gene matches: 16. Per germline, CDR1 MNHNY and CDR2 SVGAGI (reference sequence). This CDR3 comprises 20 residues. DNA for the CDR3: TGTGCCAGCAGTTACCCATGGGGCCTAGCGGGAGGACGGGGGTACAATGAGCAGTTCTTC. Protein sequence: CASSYPWGLAGGRGYNEQFF.

V is TRBV29-1 and J is TRBJ1-1; D is unclear. This CDR3 comprises 13 residues. CDR1 is SQVTM, CDR2 ANQGSEA, per germline. Trimming took 8 bases from V and 3 from J, leaving 16 bases between them. The CDR3 sequence: CSTDYREDTEAFF. The CDR3, as DNA: TGCAGCACCGACTACAGAGAGGACACTGAAGCTTTCTTT.

There are many counts of this clonotype. This rearrangement joins TRBV7-9 to TRBJ2-7; D is perhaps TRBD2 (5 bases). The CDR3 has 9 residues. The V gene's germline CDR1 is SEHNR and CDR2 FQNEAQ (reference sequence). Trimming removed 8 bases at V and 6 bases at J, with 5 bases between. CDR3 protein: CASGSEQYF. The CDR3 DNA reads TGTGCCAGCGGGAGCGAGCAGTACTTC.

This clonotype came up many times. The chain joins TRBV7-2 to TRBJ2-3; no clear D gene. The germline V gene has CDR1 SGHTA and CDR2 FQGNSA. The CDR3 loop spans 13 amino acids. V was cut by 0 bases and J by 4 bases, with 5 bases left in between. The DNA of the CDR3 is TGTGCCAGCAGCTTAGCGTGGCCAGATACGCAGTATTTT. Protein product: CASSLAWPDTQYF. The entire variable domain, with the rest obtained from reference TRBV7-2 and TRBJ2-3, is as follows: GAGVSQSPSNKVTEKGKDVELRCDPISGHTALYWYRQSLGQGLEFLIYFQGNSAPDKSGLPSDRFSAERTGGSVSTLTIQRTQQEDSAVYLCASSLAWPDTQYFGPGTRLTVL.

V gene TRBV7-8 combines with J gene TRBJ2-5; 12 bases are a match to TRBD1. Per germline, CDR1 SGHVS and CDR2 FQNEAQ. Unmatched junction bases numbered 8, after V lost 4 bases and J lost 2 bases. The length of the CDR3 is 17 residues. CDR3 nucleotide sequence: TGTGCCAGCAGCTCCCTACCGGGACAGGGGGCTCAAGAGACCCAGTACTTC. Encoded protein: CASSSLPGQGAQETQYF.

This clonotype was found a few times. The V gene is TRBV9, the J gene TRBJ1-1, with TRBD1 identical over 7 bases. The germline gives CDR1 SGDLS, CDR2 YYNGEE. V was pared by 0 bases and J by 6 bases, with 2 bases of the junction left unmatched. This CDR3 is 13 amino acids long. The CDR3 sequence is CASSVGGGPEAFF. CDR3 in DNA: TGTGCCAGCAGCGTAGGAGGGGGCCCTGAAGCTTTCTTT.